The T cell receptor (beta chain) under discussion was sequenced for a study of monozygotic twins with inflammatory bowel disease. CDR3 size: 14 residues. The germline CDR1 and CDR2 sequences are KGHSH and LQKENI. TCRdb re-called the 5' RACE reads and shows each CDR3 protein once, DNA omitted. In total, the table holds more than 120,000 distinct CDR3 sequences. The material sequenced was blood. The rearrangement uses TRBV18 and TRBJ2-7. The TCR originated in a human donor with ulcerative colitis or Crohn's disease, or a healthy co-twin of an affected twin (not recorded which). The CDR3 region is CASSPPPQTYEQYF.